The next 12 T cell receptor beta chains were all read from a single sample in a study of blood T cell repertoires in COVID-19. TCRdb keeps only in-frame clones here, not all; method: immunoSEQ multiplex PCR. This table holds 150,000 to 250,000 clones, 82% found once. The source material was PBMCs or T cells enriched from blood (not recorded which). All receptors derive from a man aged 40-50 years who had recovered from COVID-19.

This chain connects TRBV3-1 (or the pseudogene TRBV3-2) to TRBJ1-5; no clear D. The CDR3 sequence is 14 residues long. Trimming removed 1 base at V and 8 bases at J, with 12 bases between. Germline loops: CDR1 LGHDT, CDR2 YNNKEL (reference sequence). Written as DNA, the CDR3 is TGTGCCAGCAGCCAAGGAGCTATAGTGGAGCCCCAGCATTTT. It encodes CASSQGAIVEPQHF.

V gene TRBV5-3 combines with J gene TRBJ2-6; TRBD2 agrees at 7 bases. TRBV5-3 carries the ORF label, with uncertain function. The CDR3 sequence is 16 residues long. The junction had 4 bases not matched to a gene; V was cut back by 4 bases and J by 0 bases. CDR3 in amino acids: CARSPTGGSGANVLTF. The CDR3, as DNA: TGTGCCAGAAGCCCGACGGGGGGCTCTGGGGCCAACGTCCTGACTTTC.

The chain links TRBV11-3 to TRBJ2-7; D perhaps matches TRBD1 (6 bases). CDR3 length equals 12 residues. Trimming stripped 0 bases from V and 6 bases from J, with 6 bases between. Germline lookup yields CDR1 SGHNT and CDR2 YENEEA. CDR3 sequence: CASSLDRGEQYF. The CDR3 DNA is TGTGCCAGCAGCTTAGACAGGGGCGAGCAGTACTTC.

The chain couples TRBV12-3 or TRBV12-4 to TRBJ1-6; D is ambiguous. The CDR3 has 12 amino acids. V lost 6 bases and J 8 bases, leaving 8 bases between the germline ends. The CDR3 DNA is TGTGCCAGCAGCGGGGAGCATTCACCCCTCCACTTT. It specifies CASSGEHSPLHF.

The J gene is TRBJ1-1, the V gene TRBV18, with a weak D call TRBD1 (5 bases). Between the trimmed V and J ends, which lost 0 bases and 5 bases, there was a span of 16 bases. Germline V gene lookup returns CDR1 KGHSH and CDR2 LQKENI. CDR3 size: 16 residues. The CDR3 sequence: CASSPPGQGLGTEAFF. The CDR3 nucleotides read TGTGCCAGCTCACCACCGGGTCAGGGCCTGGGAACTGAAGCTTTCTTT.

The J gene is TRBJ2-5, the V gene TRBV7-3; D not resolved. The CDR3 contains 13 residues. CDR1 and CDR2 from the germline V gene are SGHTA and FQGTGA. V was pared by 2 bases and J by 4 bases, with 8 bases between. The chain's CDR3 is CASSLFPRETQYF. CDR3 in DNA: TGTGCCAGCAGCTTATTCCCCCGAGAGACCCAGTACTTC.

The V call is TRBV7-8, the J call TRBJ2-7, with TRBD1 matching over 9 bases. CDR1 SGHVS and CDR2 FQNEAQ come from the germline V gene. The CDR3 runs 14 residues. V lost 3 bases and J lost 2; bases outside the gene matches: 2. The CDR3, as DNA: TGTGCCAGCAGCTTCCGGGACAGGGCCTACGAGCAGTACTTC. Translation: CASSFRDRAYEQYF.

This clone came up once. This rearrangement joins TRBV21-1 to TRBJ2-7; TRBD2, the table's D call, was not compared with the DNA. TRBV21-1 is reported as a pseudogene. The CDR3 consists of 19 residues. This CDR3 reads CASSSPPGTSGPTAYEQYV. In nucleotides, the CDR3 is TGTGCCAGCAGCTCCCCCCCGGGGACTAGCGGGCCAACGGCTTACGAGCAGTACGTC.

The chain links TRBV19 to TRBJ1-6; D uncertain. Germline CDR1 reads LNHDA; CDR2 reads SQIVND (reference sequence). The CDR3 is 12 residues long. Between the trimmed V and J ends, which lost 5 bases and 8 bases, there was a span of 7 bases. The CDR3 is CASSLRDSPLHF. CDR3 sequence (DNA): TGTGCCAGTAGTCTGAGGGATTCACCCCTCCACTTT. Together with reference TRBV19 and TRBJ1-6, the CDR3 gives the full variable domain: DGGITQSPKYLFRKEGQNVTLSCEQNLNHDAMYWYRQDPGQGLRLIYYSQIVNDFQKGDIAEGYSVSREKKESFPLTVTSAQKNPTAFYLCASSLRDSPLHFGNGTRLTVT.

CDR3: CASSEAGGTEAFF. The CDR3 coding sequence is TGTGCCAGCAGTGAGGCAGGGGGCACTGAAGCTTTCTTT. The J gene is TRBJ1-1, the V gene TRBV6-4, with 7 bases that match TRBD1. J was trimmed by 4 bases and V by 3 bases; bases with no gene match: 2. The germline V gene has CDR1 MRHNA and CDR2 SNTAGT. This CDR3 spans 13 amino acids.

In this sample, this clone turned up once. This chain joins TRBV4-1 and TRBJ1-5; 9 bases align to TRBD1. J was trimmed by 6 bases and V by 2 bases; bases with no gene match: 8. Germline-derived CDR1 and CDR2 are MGHRA and YSYEKL. The CDR3 spans 16 residues. DNA for the CDR3: TGCGCCAGCAGCCAAAGTTCCGGGACAGGGCGTCAGCCCCAGCATTTT. Translating it yields CASSQSSGTGRQPQHF.

The rearrangement joins TRBV28 to TRBJ1-5; tentative D call: TRBD1 (5 bases). V was pared by 7 bases and J by 2 bases, with 18 bases between. The CDR3 is made up of 16 amino acids. Germline CDR1 reads MDHEN; CDR2 reads SYDVKM. DNA of the CDR3: TGTGCCAGCACCCCCAGGCAGGGCATAGGCAATCAGCCCCAGCATTTT. Protein: CASTPRQGIGNQPQHF.